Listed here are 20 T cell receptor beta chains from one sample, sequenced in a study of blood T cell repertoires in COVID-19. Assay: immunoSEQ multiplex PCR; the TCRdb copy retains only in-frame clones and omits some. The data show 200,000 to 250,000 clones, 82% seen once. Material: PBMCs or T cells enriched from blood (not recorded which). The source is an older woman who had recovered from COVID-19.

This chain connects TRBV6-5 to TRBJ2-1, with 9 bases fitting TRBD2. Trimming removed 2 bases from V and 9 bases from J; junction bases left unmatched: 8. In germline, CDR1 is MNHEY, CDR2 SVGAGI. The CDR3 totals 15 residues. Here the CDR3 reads CASSYGASGAGEQFF. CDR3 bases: TGTGCCAGCAGTTACGGCGCTAGCGGGGCAGGTGAGCAGTTCTTC.

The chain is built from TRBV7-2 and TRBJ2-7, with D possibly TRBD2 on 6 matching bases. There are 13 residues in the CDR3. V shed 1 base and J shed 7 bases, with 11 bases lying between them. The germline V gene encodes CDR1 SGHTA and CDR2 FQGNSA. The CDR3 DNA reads TGTGCCAGCAGCTTAGGGAGGGTGCGGGAGCAGTACTTC. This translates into CASSLGRVREQYF.

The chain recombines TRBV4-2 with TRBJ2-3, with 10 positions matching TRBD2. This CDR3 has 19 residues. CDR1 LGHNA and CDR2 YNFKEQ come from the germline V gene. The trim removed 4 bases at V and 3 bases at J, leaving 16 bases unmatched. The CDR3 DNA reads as TGTGCCAGCAGCCTCCATCATGCCCCTAGCGGGAGACCGACAGATACGCAGTATTTT. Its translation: CASSLHHAPSGRPTDTQYF.

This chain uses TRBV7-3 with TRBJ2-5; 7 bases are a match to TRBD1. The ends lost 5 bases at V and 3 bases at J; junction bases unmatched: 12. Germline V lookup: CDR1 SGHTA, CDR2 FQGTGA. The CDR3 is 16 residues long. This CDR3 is CASSPSHTTGKETQYF. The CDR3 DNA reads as TGTGCCAGCAGCCCCTCCCATACGACAGGGAAAGAGACCCAGTACTTC.

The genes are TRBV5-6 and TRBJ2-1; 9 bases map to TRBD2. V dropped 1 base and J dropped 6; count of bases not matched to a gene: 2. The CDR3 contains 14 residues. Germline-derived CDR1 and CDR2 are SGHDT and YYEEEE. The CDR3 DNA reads TGTGCCAGCAGCTTGCCTAGCGGGACCAATGAGCAGTTCTTC. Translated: CASSLPSGTNEQFF.

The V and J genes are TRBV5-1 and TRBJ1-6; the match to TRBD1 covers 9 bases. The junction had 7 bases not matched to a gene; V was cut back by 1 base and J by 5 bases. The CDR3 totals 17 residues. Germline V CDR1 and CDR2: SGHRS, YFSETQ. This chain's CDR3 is CASSLTQTGGNNSPLHF. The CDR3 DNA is TGCGCCAGCAGCTTGACCCAAACAGGGGGCAATAATTCACCCCTCCACTTT.

The CDR3 sequence: CASSLDRRPGPGNYGYTF. The CDR3 coding sequence is TGTGCCAGCAGCTTAGACAGGCGCCCTGGGCCGGGTAACTATGGCTACACCTTC. The genes are TRBV7-2 and TRBJ1-2; a weak D match, TRBD1 (5 bases). Trimming stripped 1 base from V and 1 base from J, with 19 bases between. Germline loops: CDR1 SGHTA, CDR2 FQGNSA. The CDR3 covers 18 residues.

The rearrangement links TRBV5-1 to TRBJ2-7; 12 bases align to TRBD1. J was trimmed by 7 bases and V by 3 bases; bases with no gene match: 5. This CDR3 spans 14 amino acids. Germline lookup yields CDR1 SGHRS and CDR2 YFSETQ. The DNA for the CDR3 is TGCGCCAGCAGCTCGGGACAGGGGGCAGGTGAGCAGTACTTC. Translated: CASSSGQGAGEQYF.

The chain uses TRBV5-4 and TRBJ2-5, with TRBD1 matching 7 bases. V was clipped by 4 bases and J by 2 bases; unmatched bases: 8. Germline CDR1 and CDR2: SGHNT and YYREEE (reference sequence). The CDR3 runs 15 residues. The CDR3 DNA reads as TGTGCCAGCAGCCCCCCACAGGGGCCGCAAGAGACCCAGTACTTC. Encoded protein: CASSPPQGPQETQYF. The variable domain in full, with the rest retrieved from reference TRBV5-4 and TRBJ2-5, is ETGVTQSPTHLIKTRGQQVTLRCSSQSGHNTVSWYQQALGQGPQFIFQYYREEENGRGNFPPRFSGLQFPNYSSELNVNALELDDSALYLCASSPPQGPQETQYFGPGTRLLVL.

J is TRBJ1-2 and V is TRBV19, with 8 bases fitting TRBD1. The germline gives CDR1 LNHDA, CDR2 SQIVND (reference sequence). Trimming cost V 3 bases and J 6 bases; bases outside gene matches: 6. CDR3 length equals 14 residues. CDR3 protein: CASSMGRGLHGYTF. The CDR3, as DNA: TGTGCCAGTAGTATGGGCAGGGGGCTGCATGGCTACACCTTC.

The CDR3 bases are TGTGCCAGCAGCGTAGACAGTAATCGCGATGAGCAGTTCTTC. This gives the protein CASSVDSNRDEQFF. V gene TRBV9 combines with J gene TRBJ2-1, with D hard to call. Germline values: CDR1 SGDLS, CDR2 YYNGEE. The V and J ends lost 0 bases and 8 bases respectively, with 12 bases between them. CDR3 size: 14 residues.

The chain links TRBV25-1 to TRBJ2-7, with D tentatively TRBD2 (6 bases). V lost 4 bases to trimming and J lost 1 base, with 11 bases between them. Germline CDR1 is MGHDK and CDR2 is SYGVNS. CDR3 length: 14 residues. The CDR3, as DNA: TGTGCCAGCAGTGGGGACCGGGGGTCCTACGAGCAGTACTTC. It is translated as CASSGDRGSYEQYF.

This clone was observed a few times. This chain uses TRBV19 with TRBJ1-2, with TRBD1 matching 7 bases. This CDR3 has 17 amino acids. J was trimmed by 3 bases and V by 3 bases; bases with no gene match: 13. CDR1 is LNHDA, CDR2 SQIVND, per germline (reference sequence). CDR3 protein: CASSMVLHWDSYYGYTF. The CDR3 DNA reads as TGTGCCAGTAGTATGGTTTTACATTGGGACAGCTACTATGGCTACACCTTC.

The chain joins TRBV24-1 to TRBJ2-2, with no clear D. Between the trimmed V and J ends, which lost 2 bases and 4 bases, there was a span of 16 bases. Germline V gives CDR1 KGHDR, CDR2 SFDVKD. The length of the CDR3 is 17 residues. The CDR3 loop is CATSDWAGVRGTGELFF. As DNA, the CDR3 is TGTGCCACCAGTGATTGGGCCGGTGTCCGTGGCACCGGGGAGCTGTTTTTT.

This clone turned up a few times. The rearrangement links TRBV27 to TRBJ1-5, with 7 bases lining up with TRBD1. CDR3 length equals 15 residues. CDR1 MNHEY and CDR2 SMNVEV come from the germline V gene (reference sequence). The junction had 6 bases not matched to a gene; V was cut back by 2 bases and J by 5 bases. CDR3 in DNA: TGTGCCAGCAGTTTAGGGGGACAGCCGTATCAGCCCCAGCATTTT. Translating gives CASSLGGQPYQPQHF.

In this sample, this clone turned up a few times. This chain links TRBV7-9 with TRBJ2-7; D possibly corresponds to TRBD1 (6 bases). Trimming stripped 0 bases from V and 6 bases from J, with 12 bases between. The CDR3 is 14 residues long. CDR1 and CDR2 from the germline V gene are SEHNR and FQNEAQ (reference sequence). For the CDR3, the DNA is TGTGCCAGCAGCTTAGCCCAGGGGCTCATCGAGCAGTACTTC. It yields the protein CASSLAQGLIEQYF.

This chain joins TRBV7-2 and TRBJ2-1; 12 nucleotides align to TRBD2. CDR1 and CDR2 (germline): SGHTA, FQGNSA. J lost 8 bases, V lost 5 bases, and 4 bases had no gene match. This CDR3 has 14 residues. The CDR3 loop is CASSDRLAGDEQFF. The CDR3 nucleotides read TGTGCCAGCAGCGACAGACTAGCGGGAGATGAGCAGTTCTTC.

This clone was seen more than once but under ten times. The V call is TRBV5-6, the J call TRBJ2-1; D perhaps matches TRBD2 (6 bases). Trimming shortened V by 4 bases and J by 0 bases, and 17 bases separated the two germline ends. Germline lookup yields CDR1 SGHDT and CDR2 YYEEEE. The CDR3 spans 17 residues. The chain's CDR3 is CASSPGGRSSSYNEQFF. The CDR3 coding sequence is TGTGCCAGCAGCCCCGGAGGGCGCTCTAGCTCCTACAATGAGCAGTTCTTC.

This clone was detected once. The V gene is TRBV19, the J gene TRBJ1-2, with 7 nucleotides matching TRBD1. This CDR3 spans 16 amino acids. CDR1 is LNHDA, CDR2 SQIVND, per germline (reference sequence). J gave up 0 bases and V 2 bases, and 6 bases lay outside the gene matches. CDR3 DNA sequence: TGTGCCAGTAGTATAAGGGACAGACCTACTAACTATGGCTACACCTTC. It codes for CASSIRDRPTNYGYTF. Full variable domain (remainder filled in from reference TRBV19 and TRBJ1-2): DGGITQSPKYLFRKEGQNVTLSCEQNLNHDAMYWYRQDPGQGLRLIYYSQIVNDFQKGDIAEGYSVSREKKESFPLTVTSAQKNPTAFYLCASSIRDRPTNYGYTFGSGTRLTVV.

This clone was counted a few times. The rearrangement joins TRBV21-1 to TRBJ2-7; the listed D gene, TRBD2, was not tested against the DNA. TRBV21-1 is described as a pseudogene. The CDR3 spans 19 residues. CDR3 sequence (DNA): TGTGCCAGCAGCAGGGGTGGGGGTACTAGCGGGCCGAACTCCTACGAGCAGTACTTC. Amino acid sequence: CASSRGGGTSGPNSYEQYF.